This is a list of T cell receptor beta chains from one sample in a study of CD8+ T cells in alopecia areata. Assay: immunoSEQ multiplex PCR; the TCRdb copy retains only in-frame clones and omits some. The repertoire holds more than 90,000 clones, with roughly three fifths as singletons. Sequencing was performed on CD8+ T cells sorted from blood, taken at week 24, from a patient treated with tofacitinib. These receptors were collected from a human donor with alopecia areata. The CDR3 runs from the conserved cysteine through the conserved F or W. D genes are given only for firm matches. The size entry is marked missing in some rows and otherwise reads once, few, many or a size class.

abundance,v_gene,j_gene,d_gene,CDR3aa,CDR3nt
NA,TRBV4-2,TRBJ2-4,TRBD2,CASSSGDIQYF,TGTGCCAGCAGTAGCGGGGACATTCAGTACTTC
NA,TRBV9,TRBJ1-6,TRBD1,CASSLVPEGAGSPLHF,TGTGCCAGCAGCCTCGTTCCGGAGGGGGCAGGCTCACCCCTCCACTTT
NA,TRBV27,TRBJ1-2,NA,CASSFGVAYGYTF,TGTGCCAGCAGTTTCGGGGTGGCCTATGGCTACACCTTC
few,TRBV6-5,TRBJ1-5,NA,CASSYSVGGNQPQHF,TGTGCCAGCAGTTATTCTGTTGGAGGGAATCAGCCCCAGCATTTT
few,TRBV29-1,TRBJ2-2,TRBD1,CSVELHPQGSDGELFF,TGCAGCGTTGAGCTCCACCCACAGGGGAGCGACGGGGAGCTGTTTTTT
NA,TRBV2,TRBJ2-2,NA,CATRALDKPLNTGELFF,TGTGCCACCCGAGCACTCGACAAGCCGCTGAACACCGGGGAGCTGTTTTTT
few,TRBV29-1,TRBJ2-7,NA,CSVLDYEQYF,TGCAGCGTTCTGGACTACGAGCAGTACTTC
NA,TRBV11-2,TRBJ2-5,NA,CASSHPAETQYF,TGTGCCAGCAGCCATCCGGCGGAGACCCAGTACTTC
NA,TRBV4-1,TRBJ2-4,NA,CASSQGHGGNAKNIQYF,TGCGCCAGCAGCCAAGGGCACGGGGGTAACGCCAAAAACATTCAGTACTTC
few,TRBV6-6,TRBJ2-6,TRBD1,CASRPTGYGANVLTF,TGTGCCAGCAGACCGACAGGGTATGGGGCCAACGTCCTGACTTTC
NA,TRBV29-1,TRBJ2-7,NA,CSVEDGTGWTYEQYF,TGCAGCGTTGAAGATGGCACAGGGTGGACCTACGAGCAGTACTTC
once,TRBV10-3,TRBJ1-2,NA,CAISEPSRFNIYGYTF,TGTGCCATCAGTGAGCCGAGCCGTTTTAATATCTATGGCTACACCTTC
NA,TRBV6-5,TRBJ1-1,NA,CASSPTTHLNTEAFF,TGTGCCAGCAGCCCCACGACTCACCTGAACACTGAAGCTTTCTTT